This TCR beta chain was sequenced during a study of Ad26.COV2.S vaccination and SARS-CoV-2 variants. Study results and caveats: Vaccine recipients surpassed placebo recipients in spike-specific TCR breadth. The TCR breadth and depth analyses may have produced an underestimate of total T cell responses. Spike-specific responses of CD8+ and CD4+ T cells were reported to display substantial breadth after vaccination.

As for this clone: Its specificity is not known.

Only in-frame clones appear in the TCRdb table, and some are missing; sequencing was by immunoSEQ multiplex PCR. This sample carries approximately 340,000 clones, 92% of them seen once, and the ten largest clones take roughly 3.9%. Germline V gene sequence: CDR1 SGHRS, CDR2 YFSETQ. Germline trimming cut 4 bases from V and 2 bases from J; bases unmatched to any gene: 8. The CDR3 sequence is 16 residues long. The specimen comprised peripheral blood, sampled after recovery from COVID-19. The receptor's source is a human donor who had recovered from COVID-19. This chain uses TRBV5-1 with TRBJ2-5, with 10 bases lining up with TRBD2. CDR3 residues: CASSPSLAGTQETQYF. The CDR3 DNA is TGCGCCAGCAGCCCCTCACTAGCGGGGACGCAAGAGACCCAGTACTTC. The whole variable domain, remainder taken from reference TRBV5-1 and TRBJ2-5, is KAGVTQTPRYLIKTRGQQVTLSCSPISGHRSVSWYQQTPGQGLQFLFEYFSETQRNKGNFPGRFSGRQFSNSRSEMNVSTLELGDSALYLCASSPSLAGTQETQYFGPGTRLLVL.